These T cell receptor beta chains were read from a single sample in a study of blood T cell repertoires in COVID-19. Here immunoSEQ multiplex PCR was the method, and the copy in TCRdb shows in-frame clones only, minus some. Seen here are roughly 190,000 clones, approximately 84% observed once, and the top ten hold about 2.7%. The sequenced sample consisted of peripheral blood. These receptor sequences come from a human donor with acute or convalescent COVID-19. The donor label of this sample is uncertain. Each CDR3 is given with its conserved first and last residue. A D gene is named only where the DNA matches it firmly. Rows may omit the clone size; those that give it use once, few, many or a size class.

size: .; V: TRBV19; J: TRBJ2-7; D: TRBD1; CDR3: CASSIAGRGPYEQYF; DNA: TGTGCCAGTAGTATAGCGGGCAGGGGGCCCTACGAGCAGTACTTC
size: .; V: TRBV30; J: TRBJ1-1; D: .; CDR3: CAWTGTGEAFF; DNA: TGTGCCTGGACTGGAACGGGAGAAGCTTTCTTT
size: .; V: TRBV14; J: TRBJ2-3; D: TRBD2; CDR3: CASSQDRTSGGTTQYF; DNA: TGTGCCAGCAGCCAAGATAGAACTAGCGGGGGGACTACGCAGTATTTT
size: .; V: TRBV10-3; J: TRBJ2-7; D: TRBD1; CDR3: CAISSGTGLYEQYF; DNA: TGTGCCATCAGTTCCGGGACAGGGTTGTACGAGCAGTACTTC
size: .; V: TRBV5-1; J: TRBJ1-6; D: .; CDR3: CASGLDDNSPLHF; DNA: TGCGCCAGCGGACTGGACGATAATTCACCCCTCCACTTT
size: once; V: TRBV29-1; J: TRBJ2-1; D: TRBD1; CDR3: CSVERDRKNEQFF; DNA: TGCAGCGTTGAGCGGGACAGGAAAAATGAGCAGTTCTTC
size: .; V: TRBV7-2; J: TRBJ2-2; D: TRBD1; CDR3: CASSWGQGDTGELFF; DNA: TGTGCCAGCAGTTGGGGACAGGGGGACACCGGGGAGCTGTTTTTT
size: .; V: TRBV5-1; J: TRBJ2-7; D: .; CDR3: CASSLRQGRGAYEQYF; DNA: TGCGCCAGCAGCCTTCGACAGGGGAGGGGTGCCTACGAGCAGTACTTC
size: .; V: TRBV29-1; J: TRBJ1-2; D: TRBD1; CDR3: CSVVSPGQGWAYGYTF; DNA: TGCAGCGTTGTAAGCCCGGGACAGGGGTGGGCATATGGCTACACCTTC
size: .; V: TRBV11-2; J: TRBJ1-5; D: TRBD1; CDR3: CASSLNRGDQPQHF; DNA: TGTGCCAGCAGCCTTAACAGGGGCGATCAGCCCCAGCATTTT